These 11 T cell receptor beta chains share one sample of origin, sequenced in a study of CD8 T cells in ankylosing spondylitis (dated by TCRdb to the late 2010s). The library was made by 5' RACE. Sequencing used an Illumina HiSeq 2500. TCRdb reworked the public reads: Q25 trimming with fastp, MiXCR clone assembly, productive beta chains retained. Rows with one shared CDR3 protein collapse into an entry with the most common genes and DNA. The sample includes around 230,000 distinct CDR3 sequences, with approximately 8% observed a single time. The top ten constitute roughly 5% of the sample. Sequencing used blood, either unsorted or a sorted T cell fraction (not recorded which). Receptors were obtained from a female donor with ankylosing spondylitis or in good health (not recorded which).

In its sample, this clonotype was seen many times. J is TRBJ2-1 and V is TRBV3-1; D remains unclear. This CDR3 has 17 residues. The V end was cut by 2 bases, the J end by 2 bases, with 16 bases between. The germline V gene has CDR1 LGHDT and CDR2 YNNKEL (reference sequence). The CDR3 DNA reads as TGTGCCAGCAGCCAAAACTTGGTTGAACGCCCCTACAATGAGCAGTTCTTC. Translating it yields CASSQNLVERPYNEQFF.

This clonotype was counted at least ten times. The chain carries TRBV5-1 and TRBJ2-1; D is perhaps TRBD1 (8 bases). V was shortened by 4 bases and J by 8 bases, with 16 bases between the two germline ends. Looked up from germline, CDR1 is SGHRS and CDR2 is YFSETQ. This CDR3 comprises 14 residues. CDR3 amino acids: CASSPWTGRDEQFF. The CDR3 bases are TGCGCCAGCAGCCCCTGGACAGGGAGGGATGAGCAGTTCTTC.

This clonotype was counted many times. V and J are TRBV15 and TRBJ1-5, with a weak D call TRBD1 (5 bases). V was trimmed by 5 bases and J by 4 bases, leaving 12 bases between them. Germline-derived CDR1 and CDR2 are LNHNV and YYDKDF (reference sequence). This CDR3 is built from 14 residues. CDR3 amino acids: CATSRSGGNQPQHF. In DNA, the CDR3 is TGTGCCACCAGCCGTTCTGGGGGGAATCAGCCCCAGCATTTT.

This clonotype was observed at least ten times. The V gene is TRBV2, the J gene TRBJ1-3; possibly TRBD1 for D (6 bases). The V end lost 2 bases, the J end lost 4 bases, and 12 bases lay between the germline ends. Germline V gives CDR1 SNHLY, CDR2 FYNNEI. The CDR3 sequence is 15 residues long. DNA for the CDR3: TGTGCCAGCAGTGAATATTGGACAGACGGAAACACCATATATTTT. Its protein product is CASSEYWTDGNTIYF.

This clonotype was detected ten times or more. The chain combines TRBV20-1 with TRBJ2-7, with TRBD2 identical over 14 bases. CDR3 size: 15 residues. V lost 1 base, J lost 3 bases, and 2 bases stayed unmatched. The germline V gene has CDR1 DFQATT and CDR2 SNEGSKA (reference sequence). CDR3 sequence (DNA): TGCAGTGCTAGAGTGGGGACTAGCGGGAGCTACGAGCAGTACTTC. It translates to CSARVGTSGSYEQYF.

At least ten counts were recorded for this clonotype. The chain employs TRBV25-1 and TRBJ2-7, with D tentatively TRBD1 (7 bases). The CDR3 covers 15 residues. The ends were cut back, 5 bases at V and 4 bases at J, with 18 bases in the middle. Germline-derived CDR1 and CDR2 are MGHDK and SYGVNS. This chain's CDR3 is CASSLLGGQAYEQYF. The CDR3 DNA follows: TGTGCCAGCAGTTTATTGGGAGGACAGGCATACGAGCAGTACTTC.

This clonotype occurred a few times. One end of the junction does not line up with germline, which may come from a read error. The chain has TRBV20-1 and TRBJ1-1, with a tentative D call TRBD1 (5 bases). Germline CDR1 reads DFQATT; CDR2 reads SNEGSKA (reference sequence). The CDR3 sequence is 17 residues long. CDR3 bases: TGCTGTGCTAGAGATCCCCTTTTGGAGGGGAGGATCACTGAAGCTTTCTTT. Residues: CCARDPLLEGRITEAFF.

This clonotype was counted many times. V and J are TRBV20-1 and TRBJ2-7; 9 positions agree with TRBD1. Germline V gene sequence: CDR1 DFQATT, CDR2 SNEGSKA (reference sequence). The ends lost 2 bases at V and 3 bases at J; junction bases unmatched: 5. The CDR3 runs to 14 residues. The DNA for the CDR3 is TGCAGTGCTAGAACCGGGACAGGGCTCTACGAGCAGTACTTC. It codes for CSARTGTGLYEQYF.

This clonotype was recorded many times. The chain recombines TRBV4-3 with TRBJ2-1; 8 bases agree with TRBD2. The CDR3 sequence is 14 residues long. With 4 bases clipped from V and 7 bases from J, the junction kept 6 bases outside the gene matches. The germline V gene encodes CDR1 LGHNA and CDR2 YSLEER. Here the CDR3 DNA reads TGCGCCAGCAGCCGGGGACTAGTCTTAAATGAGCAGTTCTTC. This codes for CASSRGLVLNEQFF.

This clonotype was detected many times. The J gene is TRBJ2-2, the V gene TRBV28, with 7 bases fitting TRBD2. Germline loops: CDR1 MDHEN, CDR2 SYDVKM. The ends lost 8 bases at V and 5 bases at J; junction bases unmatched: 11. The length of the CDR3 is 15 residues. The CDR3 protein is CASRGGGRVTGELFF. The CDR3 DNA is TGTGCCAGCCGCGGAGGCGGGAGAGTAACCGGGGAGCTGTTTTTT.

The chain is built from TRBV20-1 and TRBJ2-5; TRBD2 might be the D (6 bases). Germline CDR1 reads DFQATT; CDR2 reads SNEGSKA (reference sequence). The V end lost 2 bases, the J end lost 1 base, and 17 bases lay between the germline ends. The CDR3 covers 16 residues. This CDR3 is CSARPTLPGLQETQYF. For the CDR3, the DNA is TGCAGTGCTAGACCTACTTTACCGGGACTCCAAGAGACCCAGTACTTC.